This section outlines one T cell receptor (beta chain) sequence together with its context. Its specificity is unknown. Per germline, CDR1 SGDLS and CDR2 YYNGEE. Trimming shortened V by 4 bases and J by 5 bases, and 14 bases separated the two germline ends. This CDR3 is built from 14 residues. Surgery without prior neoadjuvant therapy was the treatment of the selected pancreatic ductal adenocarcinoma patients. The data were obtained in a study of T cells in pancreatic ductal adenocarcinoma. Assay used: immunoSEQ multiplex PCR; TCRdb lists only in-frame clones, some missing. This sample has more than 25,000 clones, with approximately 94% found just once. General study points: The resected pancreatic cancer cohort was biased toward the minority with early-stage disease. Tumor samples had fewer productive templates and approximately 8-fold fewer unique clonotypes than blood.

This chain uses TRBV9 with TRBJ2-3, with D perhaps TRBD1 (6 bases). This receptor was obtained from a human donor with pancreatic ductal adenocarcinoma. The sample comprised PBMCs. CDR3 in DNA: TGTGCCAGCAGCAGTCACAGGGCCGGAGATACGCAGTATTTT. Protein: CASSSHRAGDTQYF. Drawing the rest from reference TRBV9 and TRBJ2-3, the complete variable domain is DSGVTQTPKHLITATGQRVTLRCSPRSGDLSVYWYQQSLDQGLQFLIQYYNGEERAKGNILERFSAQQFPDLHSELNLSSLELGDSALYFCASSSHRAGDTQYFGPGTRLTVL.